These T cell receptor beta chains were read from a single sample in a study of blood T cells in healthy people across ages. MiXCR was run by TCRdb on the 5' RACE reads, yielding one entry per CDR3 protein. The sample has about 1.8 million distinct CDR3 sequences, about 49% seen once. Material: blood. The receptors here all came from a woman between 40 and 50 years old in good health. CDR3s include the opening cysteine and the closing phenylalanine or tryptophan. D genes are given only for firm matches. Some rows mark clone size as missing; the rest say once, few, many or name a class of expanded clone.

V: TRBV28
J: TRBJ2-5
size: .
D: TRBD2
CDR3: CASSLSAGGEETQYF
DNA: TGTGCCAGCAGTTTATCGGCGGGGGGGGAAGAGACCCAGTACTTC

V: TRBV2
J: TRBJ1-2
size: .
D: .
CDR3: CASRANNDGYTF
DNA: TGTGCCAGCAGAGCCAACAACGATGGCTACACCTTC

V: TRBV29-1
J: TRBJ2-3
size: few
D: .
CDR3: CSVVTGTPTDTQYF
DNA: TGCAGCGTTGTTACAGGGACCCCCACAGATACGCAGTATTTT

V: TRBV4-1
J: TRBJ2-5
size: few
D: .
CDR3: CASSRTQGSETQYF
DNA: TGCGCCAGCAGCCGAACTCAGGGATCGGAGACCCAGTACTTC

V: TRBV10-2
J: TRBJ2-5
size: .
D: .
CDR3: CASSPLTDKLYF
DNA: TGCGCCAGCAGTCCCCTCACAGATAAGTTGTACTTC

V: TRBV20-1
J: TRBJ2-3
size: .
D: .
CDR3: CSAGGGVGTDTQYF
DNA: TGCAGTGCTGGGGGTGGGGTGGGCACAGATACGCAGTATTTT

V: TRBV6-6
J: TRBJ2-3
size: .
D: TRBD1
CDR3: CASSYSGQGIDTQYF
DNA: TGTGCCAGCAGTTACTCGGGACAGGGAATAGATACGCAGTATTTT

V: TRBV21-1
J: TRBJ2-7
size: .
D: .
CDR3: CASSNLCLAPNYEQYF
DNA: TGTGCCAGCAGCAACCTCTGTCTAGCGCCAAACTACGAGCAGTACTTC

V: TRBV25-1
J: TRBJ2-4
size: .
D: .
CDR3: CASSEGPAQYF
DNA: TGTGCCAGCAGTGAAGGGCCAGCTCAGTACTTC

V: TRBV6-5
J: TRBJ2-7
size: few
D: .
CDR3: CASSYRPQRDEQYF
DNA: TGTGCCAGCAGTTACCGTCCCCAAAGAGACGAGCAGTACTTC

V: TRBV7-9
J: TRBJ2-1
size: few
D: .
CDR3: CASSSQASPSYNEQFF
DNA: TGTGCCAGCAGCTCGCAGGCTTCCCCCTCCTACAATGAGCAGTTCTTC

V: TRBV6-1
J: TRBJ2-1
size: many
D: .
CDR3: CASSPRGLYNEQFF
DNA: TGTGCCAGCAGTCCCCGGGGCCTCTACAATGAGCAGTTCTTC

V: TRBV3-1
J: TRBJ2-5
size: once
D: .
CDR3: CASKRSAGTKETQYF
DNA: TGTGCCAGCAAACGCTCGGCCGGGACCAAAGAGACCCAGTACTTC

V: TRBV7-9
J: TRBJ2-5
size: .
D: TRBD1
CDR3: CASSLRPGQGPETQYF
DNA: TGTGCCAGCAGCCTACGACCGGGACAGGGGCCGGAGACCCAGTACTTC

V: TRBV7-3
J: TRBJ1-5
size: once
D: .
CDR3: CASSLKRGLEDSNQPQHF
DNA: TGTGCCAGCAGCTTAAAGCGGGGGCTGGAAGATAGCAATCAGCCCCAGCATTTT

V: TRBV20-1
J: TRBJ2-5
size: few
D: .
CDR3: CSASSGHWETQYF
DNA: TGCAGTGCTAGCTCGGGACATTGGGAGACCCAGTACTTC

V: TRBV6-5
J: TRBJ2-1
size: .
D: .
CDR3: CASSYSKIYNEQFF
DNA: TGTGCCAGCAGTTACTCGAAAATCTACAATGAGCAGTTCTTC

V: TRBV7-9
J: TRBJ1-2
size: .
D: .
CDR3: CSSSLSQGRSGGYTF
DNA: TGTTCCAGCAGCTTATCACAGGGAAGATCCGGAGGCTACACCTTC

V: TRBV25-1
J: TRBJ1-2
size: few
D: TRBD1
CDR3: CASREQGTPNYGYTF
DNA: TGTGCCAGCAGGGAACAGGGGACTCCTAACTATGGCTACACCTTC

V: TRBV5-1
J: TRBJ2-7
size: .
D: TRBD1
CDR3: CATQRETGGSYEQYF
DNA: TGCGCCACCCAACGGGAGACAGGGGGCTCCTACGAGCAGTACTTC

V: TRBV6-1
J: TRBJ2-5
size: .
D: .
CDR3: CASSAMTQYF
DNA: TGTGCCAGCAGTGCTATGACCCAGTACTTC

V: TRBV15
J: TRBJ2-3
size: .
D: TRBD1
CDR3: CATSGTGSTDTQYF
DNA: TGTGCCACCAGCGGGACAGGGAGCACAGATACGCAGTATTTT

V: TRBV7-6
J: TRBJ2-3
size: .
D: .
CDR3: CASSLVARGYTDTQYF
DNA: TGTGCCAGCAGCTTAGTTGCGCGGGGATACACAGATACGCAGTATTTT

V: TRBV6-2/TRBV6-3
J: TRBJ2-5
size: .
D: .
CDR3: CASGGGEETQYF
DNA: TGTGCCAGCGGCGGCGGTGAAGAGACCCAGTACTTC

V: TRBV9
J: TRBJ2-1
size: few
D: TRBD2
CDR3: CASSGTSLGYREQFF
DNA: TGTGCCAGCAGCGGGACTAGTTTAGGGTATCGGGAGCAGTTCTTC

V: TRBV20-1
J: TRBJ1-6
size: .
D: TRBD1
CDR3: CSARGLWRQGANYSYNSPLHF
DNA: TGCAGTGCTAGAGGACTTTGGCGACAGGGGGCCAACTACTCGTATAATTCACCCCTCCACTTT

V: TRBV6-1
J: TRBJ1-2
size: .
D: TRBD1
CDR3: CASSPRTGGLFYGYTF
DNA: TGTGCCAGCAGTCCACGGACAGGGGGACTTTTTTATGGCTACACCTTC

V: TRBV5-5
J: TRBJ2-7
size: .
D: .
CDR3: CASRNGVNEQYF
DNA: TGTGCCAGCCGAAACGGTGTAAACGAGCAGTACTTC

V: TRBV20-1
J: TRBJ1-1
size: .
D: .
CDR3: CSARAMRGAKDTEAFF
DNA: TGCAGTGCTAGAGCCATGAGGGGGGCGAAGGACACTGAAGCTTTCTTT

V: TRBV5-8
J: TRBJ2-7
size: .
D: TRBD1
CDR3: CASSFGVDRRNEQYF
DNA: TGTGCCAGCAGCTTTGGGGTGGACAGGCGCAACGAGCAGTACTTC